Below, one T cell receptor beta chain is given with its context. The data belong to a study of blood T cell repertoires in COVID-19. Study-wide background: COVID-19 samples, acute and convalescent, were from the United States, Italy and Spain.

From germline, CDR1 is KGHSH and CDR2 LQKENI. V lost 1 base and J lost 0, with 10 bases in between. This CDR3 spans 16 amino acids. Individuals drawn from approximately 26 US areas were roughly 18 to 100 years old. Either two negative PCRs, clearance, or symptom resolution qualified Cohort 3 donors as recovered. In the authors' workflow: Amplification with reference gene primers provided the estimates of nucleated cell counts. Libraries were prepared by immunoSEQ multiplex PCR; TCRdb keeps only in-frame clonotypes and omits some of them. D and trimming were read from the DNA, whereas the V and J calls and clone size are those reported in that table. The data contain roughly 340,000 clones, roughly nine tenths of them singletons.

The sample consisted of PBMCs or T cells enriched from blood (not recorded which). This chain links TRBV18 with TRBJ2-1; possible D gene TRBD1, 5 bases. The TCR originated in a man aged 18 to 29 who had recovered from COVID-19. CDR3 bases: TGTGCCAGCTCACCACGAACTCAGGGCTCCTACAATGAGCAGTTCTTC. It translates to CASSPRTQGSYNEQFF.